This TCR beta chain was retrieved from a study of shared clonotypes between healthy human individuals. Study overall: The donors, two women and a few men, were aged 18 to 49.

Donors were Caucasian adults residing in Nashville, Tennessee, USA. V was pared by 2 bases and J by 5 bases, with 9 bases of the junction left unmatched. CDR3 length: 17 residues. Per the germline V gene, CDR1 is SEHNR and CDR2 is FQNEAQ (reference sequence). This was a deep-level run. Measured with immunoSEQ multiplex PCR; TCRdb has only the in-frame clones, and not every one. There are about 690,000 clones in the sample; 90% occur only once, and 30% to 40% lies in the top ten. This chain connects TRBV7-9 to TRBJ2-1; 10 nucleotides line up with TRBD2. The receptor comes from a man aged 18 to 29 in good health. Some clones in this sample may be carry-over from other donors' samples. The sequencing input was memory CD8+ T cells from PBMCs. Sample subset: CD45RO+ cells pooled with CCR7-negative TemRA cells. The CDR3 DNA reads as TGTGCCAGCAGCTTACCTATAGCGGGAGGAGGCCACAATGAGCAGTTCTTC. This gives the protein CASSLPIAGGGHNEQFF.